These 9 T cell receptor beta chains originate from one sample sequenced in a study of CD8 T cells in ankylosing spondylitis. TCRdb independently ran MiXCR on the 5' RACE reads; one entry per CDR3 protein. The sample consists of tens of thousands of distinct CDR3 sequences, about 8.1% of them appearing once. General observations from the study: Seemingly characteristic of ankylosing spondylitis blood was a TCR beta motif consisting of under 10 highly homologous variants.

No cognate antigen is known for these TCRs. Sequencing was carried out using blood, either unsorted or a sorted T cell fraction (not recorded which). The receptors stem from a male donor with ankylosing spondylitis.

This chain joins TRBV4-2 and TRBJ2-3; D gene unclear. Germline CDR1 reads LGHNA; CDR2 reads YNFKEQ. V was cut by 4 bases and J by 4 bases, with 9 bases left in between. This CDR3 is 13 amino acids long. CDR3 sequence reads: CASSRLGPDTQYF. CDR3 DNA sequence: TGTGCCAGCAGCCGCCTCGGACCAGATACGCAGTATTTT.

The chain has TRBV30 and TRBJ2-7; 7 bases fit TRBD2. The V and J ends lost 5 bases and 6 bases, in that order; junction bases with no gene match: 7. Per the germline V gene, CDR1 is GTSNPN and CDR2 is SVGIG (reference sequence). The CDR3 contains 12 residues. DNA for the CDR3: TGTGCCTGGGGGTGGGGAGGGAGCGAGCAGTACGTC. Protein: CAWGWGGSEQYV.

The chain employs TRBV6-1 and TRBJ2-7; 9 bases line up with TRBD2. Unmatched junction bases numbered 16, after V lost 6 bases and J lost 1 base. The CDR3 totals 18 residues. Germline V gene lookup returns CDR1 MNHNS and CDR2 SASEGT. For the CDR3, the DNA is TGTGCCAGCAGCCGAAGACCGGGACTAGCACCAAATTCCTACGAGCAGTACTTC. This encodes CASSRRPGLAPNSYEQYF.

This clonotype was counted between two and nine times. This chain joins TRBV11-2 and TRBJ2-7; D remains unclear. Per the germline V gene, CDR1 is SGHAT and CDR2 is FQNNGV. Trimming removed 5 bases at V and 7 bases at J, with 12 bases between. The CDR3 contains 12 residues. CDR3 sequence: CASSPPVWEQYF. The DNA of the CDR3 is TGTGCCAGCAGCCCCCCGGTATGGGAGCAGTACTTC.

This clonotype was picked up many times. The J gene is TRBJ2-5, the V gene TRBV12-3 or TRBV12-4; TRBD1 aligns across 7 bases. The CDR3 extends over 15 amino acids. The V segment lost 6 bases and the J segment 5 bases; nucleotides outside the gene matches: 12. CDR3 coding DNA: TGTGCCAGCAGGCATACCCAGGGGGTCTACGAGACCCAGTACTTC. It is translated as CASRHTQGVYETQYF.

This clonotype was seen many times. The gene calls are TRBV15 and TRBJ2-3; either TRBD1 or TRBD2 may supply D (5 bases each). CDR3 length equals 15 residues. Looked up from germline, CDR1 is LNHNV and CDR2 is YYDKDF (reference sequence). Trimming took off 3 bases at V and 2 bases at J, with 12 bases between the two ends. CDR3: CATSSTGAFTDTQYF. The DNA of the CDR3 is TGTGCCACCAGCAGTACCGGGGCCTTCACAGATACGCAGTATTTT.

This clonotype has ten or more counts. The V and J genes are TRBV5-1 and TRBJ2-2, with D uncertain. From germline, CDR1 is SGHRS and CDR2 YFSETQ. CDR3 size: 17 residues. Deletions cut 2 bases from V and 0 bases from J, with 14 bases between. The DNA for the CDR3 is TGCGCCAGCAGCTTCCCCGTCGGGCAGGCGAACACCGGGGAGCTGTTTTTT. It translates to CASSFPVGQANTGELFF.

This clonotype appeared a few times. CDR3 in amino acids: CASSSSRGANEQFF. As DNA, the CDR3 is TGTGCCAGCAGTTCCTCACGTGGGGCTAATGAGCAGTTCTTC. The chain is built from TRBV27 and TRBJ2-1, with D possibly being TRBD1 (5 bases). V lost 4 bases, J lost 7 bases, and 14 bases lay in between. In germline, CDR1 is MNHEY, CDR2 SMNVEV (reference sequence). This CDR3 is built from 14 residues.

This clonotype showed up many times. The CDR3: CASTPVGGGRGTIYF. Written as DNA, the CDR3 is TGTGCCAGCACCCCGGTCGGGGGTGGCCGAGGCACCATATATTTT. The V and J genes are TRBV12-3 or TRBV12-4 and TRBJ1-3; TRBD1 might be the D (5 bases). This CDR3 is built from 15 residues. V was shortened by 7 bases and J by 9 bases, with 22 bases between the two germline ends.